This T cell receptor beta chain was sequenced in a study of PD-1 blockade in classical Hodgkin lymphoma. The study's findings and limits: With respect to the repertoire differences, their causes, possibly disease activity or prior therapy, remain undefined. Baseline TCR diversity was reportedly lower in newly diagnosed patients than in healthy donors. It was reported as lower still in relapsed/refractory patients.

This CDR3 is 15 amino acids long. Produced via immunoSEQ multiplex PCR; TCRdb's table is partial and in-frame only. The data contain some 70,000 clones, 93% of them singletons. Time point meaning: newly diagnosed, previously untreated cHL patient sample. PBMCs from untreated, newly diagnosed classical Hodgkin lymphoma were comparison samples. On this clone itself: Its antigen is still unknown.

The chain is built from TRBV21-1 and TRBJ1-4. TRBV21-1 is classified as a pseudogene. The source material was peripheral blood mononuclear cells (PBMCs). The origin of this receptor is a human donor with classical Hodgkin lymphoma. CDR3 sequence reads: CASSTEGGSHEKLFF. The CDR3 DNA follows: TGTGCCAGCAGCACCGAGGGTGGTAGTCATGAAAAACTGTTTTTT.